Below, 28 T cell receptor beta chains from the same sample are listed, as sequenced in a study of blood T cell repertoires in COVID-19. Data came from immunoSEQ multiplex PCR; TCRdb stores just in-frame clones and leaves some out. The sample has about 300,000 clones; about four fifths are singletons. Sequencing was carried out using peripheral blood. These receptors came from a human donor with COVID-19, enrolled during active disease. The donor label of this sample is uncertain.

This chain joins TRBV7-2 and TRBJ2-7; tentatively, D is TRBD2 (5 bases). The CDR3 has 13 amino acids. Germline V gives CDR1 SGHTA, CDR2 FQGNSA. The germline V and J ends were trimmed by 0 bases and 4 bases, with 7 bases remaining between them. CDR3 amino acids: CASSLASVYEQYF. The CDR3 DNA sequence: TGTGCCAGCAGCTTAGCTAGCGTTTACGAGCAGTACTTC.

This chain connects TRBV19 to TRBJ2-7, with D maybe TRBD2 (5 bases). The CDR3 length is 13 residues. The V end was cut by 6 bases, the J end by 4 bases, with 13 bases between. The germline V gene has CDR1 LNHDA and CDR2 SQIVND (reference sequence). The DNA for the CDR3 is TGTGCCAGTAGAGGAGGTTGGGCGTACGAGCAGTACTTC. Translated, it gives CASRGGWAYEQYF.

This clone was recorded once. The V call is TRBV27, the J call TRBJ1-2; D gene ambiguous. This CDR3 comprises 13 residues. Germline V lookup: CDR1 MNHEY, CDR2 SMNVEV (reference sequence). Trimming took off 3 bases at V and 8 bases at J, with 13 bases between the two ends. The CDR3 DNA reads as TGTGCCAGCAGTTTGTCAGACCTCAGGGGCTACACCTTC. Residues: CASSLSDLRGYTF.

The chain couples TRBV7-2 to TRBJ1-2; maybe TRBD1 (6 bases). The CDR3 loop spans 16 amino acids. V gave up 1 base and J gave up 4 bases, with 16 bases separating them. The germline CDR1 and CDR2 sequences are SGHTA and FQGNSA. The CDR3 sequence is CASSLDLSHRAYGYTF. CDR3 DNA: TGTGCCAGCAGCTTAGACTTGTCCCACAGGGCCTATGGCTACACCTTC. The whole variable domain, remainder taken from reference TRBV7-2 and TRBJ1-2, is GAGVSQSPSNKVTEKGKDVELRCDPISGHTALYWYRQSLGQGLEFLIYFQGNSAPDKSGLPSDRFSAERTGGSVSTLTIQRTQQEDSAVYLCASSLDLSHRAYGYTFGSGTRLTVV.

The chain couples TRBV28 to TRBJ2-1; 8 bases line up with TRBD1. Losses at the gene ends were 3 bases for V and 2 bases for J; bases not matched to a gene: 3. Germline CDR1 and CDR2: MDHEN and SYDVKM. CDR3 length: 15 residues. The CDR3: CASSFRGQAYNEQFF. Written as DNA, the CDR3 is TGTGCCAGCAGTTTCAGGGGGCAAGCCTACAATGAGCAGTTCTTC.

The chain links TRBV13 to TRBJ2-5; 11 positions agree with TRBD2. Losses at the gene ends were 5 bases for V and 5 bases for J; bases not matched to a gene: 10. This CDR3 has 16 residues. Germline V gene data show CDR1 as PRHDT and CDR2 as FYEKMQ (reference sequence). In DNA, the CDR3 is TGTGCCAGCAGCCCTCATACTAGCGGGAGCGCGGAGACCCAGTACTTC. Its translation: CASSPHTSGSAETQYF. The full variable domain, completed using reference TRBV13 and TRBJ2-5, is AAGVIQSPRHLIKEKRETATLKCYPIPRHDTVYWYQQGPGQDPQFLISFYEKMQSDKGSIPDRFSAQQFSDYHSELNMSSLELGDSALYFCASSPHTSGSAETQYFGPGTRLLVL.

The chain links TRBV2 to TRBJ2-2; 7 nucleotides align to TRBD1. V shed 6 bases, J shed 8 bases, and the junction held 9 bases outside the gene matches. The CDR3 extends over 14 amino acids. Germline lookup yields CDR1 SNHLY and CDR2 FYNNEI. The CDR3 DNA follows: TGTGCCAGCAGGGGACAGCGTGATTCGGGGGAGCTGTTTTTT. Encoded protein: CASRGQRDSGELFF.

The V call is TRBV3-1 (or the pseudogene TRBV3-2), the J call TRBJ1-3; D perhaps matches TRBD1 (6 bases). CDR1 is LGHDT, CDR2 YNNKEL, per germline (reference sequence). Between the trimmed V and J ends, which lost 3 bases and 2 bases, there was a span of 11 bases. The CDR3 has 15 amino acids. CDR3 residues: CASSHVQGTGNTIYF. In DNA, the CDR3 is TGTGCCAGCAGCCATGTACAGGGAACTGGAAACACCATATATTTT.

V and J are TRBV5-1 and TRBJ2-1; 14 nucleotides align to TRBD2. The CDR3 loop spans 15 amino acids. The trim removed 3 bases at V and 9 bases at J, leaving 5 bases unmatched. The germline V gene has CDR1 SGHRS and CDR2 YFSETQ. CDR3 protein: CASSSRTSGRSEQFF. The DNA for the CDR3 is TGCGCCAGCAGCTCACGGACTAGCGGGAGGAGTGAGCAGTTCTTC.

Notes on this clone: The junction shows a germline mismatch at one end, possibly a read error. This sequence joins TRBV28 and TRBJ1-6; D ambiguous. The germline V gene encodes CDR1 MDHEN and CDR2 SYDVKM. The CDR3 has 15 amino acids. For the CDR3, the DNA is TGTGCCAGCAGCCCCTTTCTCGGAGATAATTCACCCTTCCACTTT. This encodes CASSPFLGDNSPFHF. Combining the CDR3 with reference TRBV28 and TRBJ1-6 gives the whole variable domain DVKVTQSSRYLVKRTGEKVFLECVQDMDHENMFWYRQDPGLGLRLIYFSYDVKMKEKGDIPEGYSVSREKKERFSLILESASTNQTSMYLCASSPFLGDNSPFHFGNGTRLTVT.

Only a few counts were recorded for this clone. The rearrangement joins TRBV30 to TRBJ1-5, with D perhaps TRBD1 (6 bases). There are 13 residues in the CDR3. CDR1 and CDR2 from the germline V gene are GTSNPN and SVGIG (reference sequence). V was clipped by 2 bases and J by 6 bases, with 11 bases between them. The CDR3 DNA reads as TGTGCCTGGAGTCGGGGGGGCGGTCAGCCCCAGCATTTT. Translating gives CAWSRGGGQPQHF.

In its sample, this clone was seen once. V usage is TRBV11-2 and J usage is TRBJ2-7, with TRBD2 matching over 10 bases. The CDR3 spans 15 residues. V lost 5 bases, J lost 3 bases, and 7 bases stayed unmatched. Germline V CDR1 and CDR2: SGHAT, FQNNGV. CDR3 region: CASSRSTSGNYEQYF. The CDR3, as DNA: TGTGCCAGCAGCCGATCAACTAGCGGGAACTACGAGCAGTACTTC.

The chain joins TRBV5-1 to TRBJ1-6; 10 bases map to TRBD1. This CDR3 has 13 residues. Losses at the gene ends were 7 bases for V and 7 bases for J; bases not matched to a gene: 2. The germline CDR1 and CDR2 sequences are SGHRS and YFSETQ. CDR3 protein: CASGDRGNSPLHF. CDR3 bases: TGCGCCAGCGGGGACAGGGGAAATTCACCCCTCCACTTT.

The V gene is TRBV7-3, the J gene TRBJ2-3, with TRBD2 identical over 13 bases. V was clipped by 1 base and J by 4 bases; unmatched bases: 2. In germline, CDR1 is SGHTA, CDR2 FQGTGA. CDR3 length: 16 residues. CDR3 sequence: CASSLKLAGGADTQYF. The DNA of the CDR3 is TGTGCCAGCAGCTTAAAACTAGCGGGAGGGGCAGATACGCAGTATTTT.

In DNA, the CDR3 is TGTGCCAGCAGGAGACAGGGGGAAGGACGCGAGCAGTACTTC. Translating gives CASRRQGEGREQYF. V gene TRBV2 combines with J gene TRBJ2-7; 9 bases are shared with TRBD1. Germline CDR1 reads SNHLY; CDR2 reads FYNNEI. The V segment lost 6 bases and the J segment 6 bases; nucleotides outside the gene matches: 9. This CDR3 region has 14 residues.

This clone showed up just once. The V and J genes are TRBV3-1 (or the pseudogene TRBV3-2) and TRBJ2-7; no firm D call. The germline V gene has CDR1 LGHDT and CDR2 YNNKEL (reference sequence). This CDR3 has 11 residues. V shed 5 bases and J shed 4 bases, with 6 bases lying between them. The DNA for the CDR3 is TGTGCCAGCAGCTCCATTTACGAGCAGTACTTC. Its protein product is CASSSIYEQYF.

The chain couples TRBV29-1 to TRBJ1-2; possible D gene TRBD1, 5 bases. V was cut by 6 bases and J by 0 bases, with 26 bases left in between. Germline CDR1 and CDR2: SQVTM and ANQGSEA. The CDR3 sequence is 18 residues long. The CDR3 protein is CSVDHMGSSGQSNYGYTF. The CDR3, as DNA: TGCAGCGTCGACCACATGGGGAGTAGCGGACAATCTAACTATGGCTACACCTTC. The full variable domain, in which reference TRBV29-1 and TRBJ1-2 provide the parts outside the CDR3, is SAVISQKPSRDICQRGTSLTIQCQVDSQVTMMFWYRQQPGQSLTLIATANQGSEATYESGFVIDKFPISRPNLTFSTLTVSNMSPEDSSIYLCSVDHMGSSGQSNYGYTFGSGTRLTVV.

V gene TRBV25-1 combines with J gene TRBJ1-2; maybe TRBD1 (6 bases). The CDR3 extends over 16 amino acids. Per the germline V gene, CDR1 is MGHDK and CDR2 is SYGVNS. The germline V and J ends were trimmed by 7 bases and 2 bases, with 20 bases remaining between them. DNA of the CDR3: TGTGCCAGCAAGGGATCCAGGGGCCCCTTGAACTATGGCTACACCTTC. Its translation: CASKGSRGPLNYGYTF.

The DNA of the CDR3 is TGTGCCAGCAGTTTCCCCGGGAGGGGAGGTGAGCAGTACTTC. It yields the protein CASSFPGRGGEQYF. The chain combines TRBV28 with TRBJ2-7; TRBD2 agrees at 8 bases. The germline CDR1 and CDR2 sequences are MDHEN and SYDVKM. The CDR3 has 14 amino acids. V lost 3 bases, J lost 7 bases, and 8 bases stayed unmatched.

This clone was seen only a few times. The chain employs TRBV5-1 and TRBJ2-7, with TRBD2 identical over 9 bases. The CDR3 runs 14 residues. CDR1 and CDR2 from the germline V gene are SGHRS and YFSETQ. With V trimmed by 4 bases and J by 6 bases, 8 bases remained unmatched. The CDR3 protein is CASSPGVAGVEQYF. CDR3 nucleotide sequence: TGCGCCAGCAGCCCCGGGGTAGCGGGAGTCGAGCAGTACTTC.

V usage is TRBV6-2 or TRBV6-3 and J usage is TRBJ2-7; D is undetermined. The ends were cut back, 6 bases at V and 7 bases at J, with 13 bases in the middle. Germline loops: CDR1 MNHEY, CDR2 SVGEGT. The CDR3 sequence is 12 residues long. CDR3 sequence: CASSPRLYEQYF. For the CDR3, the DNA is TGTGCCAGCAGCCCCAGGTTATATGAGCAGTACTTC.

This clone has only a few counts. The chain employs TRBV5-5 and TRBJ1-1; D might be TRBD1 (5 bases). Trimming left V 4 bases short and J 2 bases short, with 12 bases between. Germline lookup yields CDR1 SGHKS and CDR2 YYEKEE (reference sequence). This CDR3 has 14 amino acids. The DNA for the CDR3 is TGTGCCAGCAGCCCCTGGGGGGGAAACACTGAAGCTTTCTTT. This sequence encodes CASSPWGGNTEAFF.

This clone was seen more than once but under ten times. The chain uses TRBV9 and TRBJ1-3; D is ambiguous. V lost 5 bases, J lost 0 bases, and 6 bases lay in between. Germline CDR1 and CDR2: SGDLS and YYNGEE. The CDR3 totals 13 residues. This CDR3 is CASSPSSGNTIYF. The CDR3 bases are TGTGCCAGCAGTCCTTCCTCTGGAAACACCATATATTTT.

V and J are TRBV30 and TRBJ2-1, with TRBD1 as a possible D gene (6 bases). The CDR3 has 12 amino acids. The germline V gene encodes CDR1 GTSNPN and CDR2 SVGIG (reference sequence). The V and J ends lost 2 bases and 10 bases respectively, with 12 bases between them. The CDR3 DNA is TGTGCCTGGAGTACAGGGCTAGGGGAGCAGTTCTTC. It encodes CAWSTGLGEQFF.

In its sample, this clone was seen a few times. The genes are TRBV20-1 and TRBJ1-1; D not resolved. The CDR3 consists of 11 residues. Trimming left V 6 bases short and J 5 bases short, with 10 bases between. Germline loops: CDR1 DFQATT, CDR2 SNEGSKA (reference sequence). CDR3 nucleotides: TGCAGTGCCTGGCGGGAGACTGAAGCTTTCTTT. It codes for CSAWRETEAFF.

The rearrangement joins TRBV7-2 to TRBJ1-6, with 8 bases matching TRBD1. Losses at the gene ends were 7 bases for V and 7 bases for J; bases not matched to a gene: 18. There are 18 residues in the CDR3. The germline gives CDR1 SGHTA, CDR2 FQGNSA. DNA of the CDR3: TGTGCCAGCACCGAAGGGACACCCGGGACAGGTCCGAATTCACCCCTCCACTTT. This sequence encodes CASTEGTPGTGPNSPLHF.

The chain combines TRBV28 with TRBJ1-4, with no clear D. The CDR3 consists of 15 residues. The V end was cut by 6 bases, the J end by 0 bases, with 11 bases between. Germline-derived CDR1 and CDR2 are MDHEN and SYDVKM. The chain's CDR3 is CASRLERATNEKLFF. CDR3 sequence (DNA): TGTGCCAGCAGATTAGAGCGTGCAACTAATGAAAAACTGTTTTTT.

The rearrangement joins TRBV9 to TRBJ2-6, with a weak D call TRBD2 (5 bases). V shed 0 bases and J shed 0 bases, with 10 bases lying between them. Germline CDR1 and CDR2: SGDLS and YYNGEE. The CDR3 length is 17 residues. Here the CDR3 reads CASSVGELSSGANVLTF. CDR3 nucleotide sequence: TGTGCCAGCAGCGTAGGGGAGTTGAGCTCTGGGGCCAACGTCCTGACTTTC.